This T cell receptor beta chain was profiled in a study of T cells in tuberculosis. Looking at the study overall: The T cells targeted glucose monomycolate, a mycobacterial lipid, via CD1B.

Tuberculin skin test and IGRA determined adolescents' latent tuberculosis status at entry. Looked up from germline, CDR1 is SGHRS and CDR2 is YFSETQ. The CDR3 sequence is 16 residues long. V was shortened by 5 bases and J by 0 bases, with 18 bases between the two germline ends. A word on this clone: Antigen: not known.

Clones were sequenced by immunoSEQ multiplex PCR, and TCRdb holds only the in-frame ones, with some missing. Among 20,000 to 25,000 clones listed, almost 97% were seen once. Points from the study as a whole: Cases with active tuberculosis were adults, while controls were adolescents. Active tuberculosis alpha repertoires lay closer to GMM-specific TCRs than controls'.

This receptor was taken from a donor aged 5-35 years with latent tuberculosis or without tuberculosis infection. The chain uses TRBV5-1 and TRBJ2-7; D perhaps matches TRBD1 (5 bases). Sequenced material: PBMCs. The chain's CDR3 is CASSPLGPPSSYEQYF. CDR3 bases: TGCGCCAGCAGTCCGCTGGGGCCTCCTAGCTCCTACGAGCAGTACTTC.